Listed below are T cell receptor beta chains from one sample, sequenced in a study of regulatory T cells in long-lasting Graves disease. MiXCR, run by TCRdb on the multiplex PCR reads, gives a single entry per CDR3 protein. The sample holds 400,000 to 550,000 distinct CDR3 sequences, more than 13% seen once. This sample also appeared in a second study, on T cells in Graves' hyperthyroidism and ophthalmopathy.

The sample consisted of peripheral blood mononuclear cells (PBMCs), taken at new diagnosis, from a patient treated with antithyroid drugs. The receptors were gathered from a woman in her twenties or thirties with Graves disease. CDR3s include the opening cysteine and the closing phenylalanine or tryptophan. The order of the fields is D gene, V gene, clone size, J gene, CDR3 protein, CDR3 DNA. The D gene is left open where the match is weak. Size is stated for part of the rows, as once, few or many counts, or as a class when the clone is expanded.

D gene: -
V gene: TRBV9
clone size: many
J gene: TRBJ2-2
CDR3 protein: CASSPRTETGELFF
CDR3 DNA: TGTGCCAGCAGCCCCCGGACGGAAACCGGGGAGCTGTTTTTT

D gene: -
V gene: TRBV7-8
clone size: many
J gene: TRBJ2-1
CDR3 protein: CASSPDDEQFF
CDR3 DNA: TGTGCCAGCAGCCCCGATGATGAGCAGTTCTTC

D gene: -
V gene: TRBV28
clone size: many
J gene: TRBJ2-1
CDR3 protein: CASSLPRPNEQFF
CDR3 DNA: TGTGCCAGCAGTTTGCCGCGGCCCAATGAGCAGTTCTTC

D gene: -
V gene: TRBV7-9
clone size: many
J gene: TRBJ2-3
CDR3 protein: CASTELTTSQRPTDTQYF
CDR3 DNA: TGTGCCAGCACCGAACTCACTACATCTCAGCGACCTACGGATACGCAGTATTTT

D gene: TRBD2
V gene: TRBV20-1
clone size: many
J gene: TRBJ2-3
CDR3 protein: CSARASGREGADTQYF
CDR3 DNA: TGCAGTGCTAGAGCCAGCGGGAGAGAGGGTGCAGATACGCAGTATTTT

D gene: TRBD2
V gene: TRBV7-2
clone size: many
J gene: TRBJ2-7
CDR3 protein: CASSSSYGRTYEQYF
CDR3 DNA: TGTGCCAGCAGCTCCAGCTACGGGAGGACCTACGAGCAGTACTTC

D gene: TRBD2
V gene: TRBV6-1
clone size: many
J gene: TRBJ2-2
CDR3 protein: CASSTPGLPGGELFF
CDR3 DNA: TGTGCCAGCAGTACTCCGGGACTACCTGGGGGGGAGCTGTTTTTT

D gene: -
V gene: TRBV7-9
clone size: -
J gene: TRBJ2-7
CDR3 protein: CAAGQGIPNYEQYF
CDR3 DNA: TGTGCCGCAGGCCAGGGAATTCCAAACTACGAGCAGTACTTC

D gene: -
V gene: TRBV30
clone size: many
J gene: TRBJ2-4
CDR3 protein: CAWSRGGLAKNIQYF
CDR3 DNA: TGTGCCTGGAGTCGGGGCGGTCTAGCCAAAAACATTCAGTACTTC

D gene: -
V gene: TRBV2
clone size: once
J gene: TRBJ1-4
CDR3 protein: CASFQRGTTNEKLFF
CDR3 DNA: TGTGCCAGCTTCCAACGGGGGACAACTAATGAAAAACTGTTTTTT

D gene: -
V gene: TRBV3-1
clone size: -
J gene: TRBJ2-7
CDR3 protein: CASSRTDNYEQYF
CDR3 DNA: TGTGCCAGCAGCCGGACGGATAACTACGAGCAGTACTTC

D gene: TRBD2
V gene: TRBV12-3/TRBV12-4
clone size: many
J gene: TRBJ2-7
CDR3 protein: CASGSQLAGGLEQYF
CDR3 DNA: TGTGCCAGCGGCTCTCAGCTAGCGGGAGGGCTTGAGCAGTACTTC

D gene: -
V gene: TRBV13
clone size: many
J gene: TRBJ2-7
CDR3 protein: CASSPRGSLYEQYF
CDR3 DNA: TGTGCCAGCAGCCCCAGGGGATCCCTCTACGAGCAGTACTTC

D gene: -
V gene: TRBV2
clone size: many
J gene: TRBJ2-7
CDR3 protein: CASREGYPSSYEQYF
CDR3 DNA: TGTGCCAGCAGGGAGGGGTATCCCTCTTCCTACGAGCAGTACTTC

D gene: -
V gene: TRBV6-2/TRBV6-3
clone size: -
J gene: TRBJ1-4
CDR3 protein: CASSPHSRLEKLFF
CDR3 DNA: TGTGCCAGCAGTCCCCACTCCCGGCTGGAAAAACTGTTTTTT

D gene: -
V gene: TRBV24-1
clone size: -
J gene: TRBJ2-4
CDR3 protein: CATTDFAKNIQYF
CDR3 DNA: TGTGCCACAACGGACTTTGCCAAAAACATTCAGTACTTC